This T cell receptor (beta chain) was found in a study of blood T cells in healthy people across ages. Study-wide points: Changes seen in expanded clonotypes were possibly confounded by donor CMV status left unknown. When set beside aged donors, long-lived donors presented more naive CD4+ cells and higher diversity.

Details on this clonotype: Antigen specificity is unknown.

Using a J-beta primer mix together with a sample-barcoded 5' primer, a second PCR was run for roughly 6 to 12 cycles. All samples gave at least 2.5 million CDR3-containing paired-end reads. Using its own MiXCR run on the 5' RACE reads, TCRdb lists one record per CDR3 protein. The data contain 730,000 or so distinct CDR3 sequences, over 40% of them singletons. Sample: blood. This clonotype was sampled from a man older than 75 in good health.

The CDR3 bases are TGTGCCAGCAGTTTAGAGAGGGGGACTCAGCCCCAGCATTTT. It is translated as CASSLERGTQPQHF. The chain couples TRBV28 to TRBJ1-5; D is possibly TRBD1 (6 bases). The CDR3 loop spans 14 amino acids. Germline CDR1 reads MDHEN; CDR2 reads SYDVKM. V shed 2 bases and J shed 6 bases, with 11 bases lying between them.